Presented here are 3 T cell receptor beta chains from one specimen sequenced in a study of cytomegalovirus exposure and HLA in healthy donors. It was with 60 Vbeta and 13 Jbeta primers that the PCR ran. The data were produced by immunoSEQ multiplex PCR, yet TCRdb's version contains in-frame clones alone and is incomplete. The sample holds fewer than 200,000 clones; around 79% are singletons and the top ten take 2.1%. The specimen was PBMCs. The receptors shown here come from a man between 40 and 49 years old in good health and CMV-seronegative.

The gene calls are TRBV28 and TRBJ2-7; the D gene is possibly TRBD1 (6 bases). Germline V gene lookup returns CDR1 MDHEN and CDR2 SYDVKM. The V end was cut by 6 bases, the J end by 10 bases, with 13 bases between. This CDR3 spans 11 amino acids. The CDR3 region is CASSVRTVQYF. The DNA of the CDR3 is TGTGCCAGCAGCGTCAGGACAGTCCAGTACTTC. The complete variable domain, with remaining parts taken from reference TRBV28 and TRBJ2-7, reads DVKVTQSSRYLVKRTGEKVFLECVQDMDHENMFWYRQDPGLGLRLIYFSYDVKMKEKGDIPEGYSVSREKKERFSLILESASTNQTSMYLCASSVRTVQYFGPGTRLTVT.

This clone was seen a few times. A read error may account for a junction end that differs from germline. The gene calls are TRBV5-1 and TRBJ2-4; 7 bases agree with TRBD1. Germline-derived CDR1 and CDR2 are SGHRS and YFSETQ. The CDR3 is made up of 13 amino acids. The CDR3 bases are TGCGCCAGCAGCCCAGACAGGGAAAACAGTCAGTACTTC. Amino acid sequence: CASSPDRENSQYF. Looking up the rest from reference TRBV5-1 and TRBJ2-4 gives the full variable domain: KAGVTQTPRYLIKTRGQQVTLSCSPISGHRSVSWYQQTPGQGLQFLFEYFSETQRNKGNFPGRFSGRQFSNSRSEMNVSTLELGDSALYLCASSPDRENSQYFGAGTRLSVL.

The V gene is TRBV6-4, the J gene TRBJ2-1, with 11 positions matching TRBD1. The CDR3 runs to 15 residues. CDR1 is MRHNA, CDR2 SNTAGT, per germline. V was pared by 5 bases and J by 1 base, with 1 base of the junction left unmatched. The CDR3: CASSRDRGSYNEQFF. CDR3 nucleotides: TGTGCCAGCAGTCGGGACAGGGGGTCCTACAATGAGCAGTTCTTC.